This is a list of T cell receptor beta chains from one sample in a study of blood T cell repertoires in COVID-19. Generated by immunoSEQ multiplex PCR, the TCRdb table keeps only in-frame clones and is missing some. The sample lists 100,000 or so clones, around 87% occurring once. Sequencing was carried out using peripheral blood. The origin of the receptors is a human donor in a cohort sampled during active COVID-19. Each CDR3 is given with its conserved first and last residue. D genes are given only for firm matches. Rows may omit the clone size; those that give it use once, few, many or a size class.

CDR3nt	CDR3aa	v_gene	j_gene	abundance	d_gene
TGCGCCAGCAGCAAGGAGGTCGAGACCCAGTACTTC	CASSKEVETQYF	TRBV5-1	TRBJ2-5	NA	NA
TGTGCCAGCAGCCCTCCCGGGGAGCTGTTTTTT	CASSPPGELFF	TRBV12-3/TRBV12-4	TRBJ2-2	NA	NA
TGTGCCAGCAGTTTAAGGTACGACAGCTACGAGCAGTACTTC	CASSLRYDSYEQYF	TRBV27	TRBJ2-7	few	NA
TGTGCCAGCAGTGGCCCAGCGAATAATTCACCCCTCCACTTT	CASSGPANNSPLHF	TRBV2	TRBJ1-6	NA	NA
TGTGCCAGCAGCCCCGACAGGGTAGCAGATACGCAGTATTTT	CASSPDRVADTQYF	TRBV7-6	TRBJ2-3	NA	TRBD1
TGTGCCACGGGACAGGGGGCGCGGACTGAAGCTTTCTTT	CATGQGARTEAFF	TRBV24-1	TRBJ1-1	NA	TRBD1
TGCGCCAGCAGCCGAGCGAAGGGGATGGACACAGATACGCAGTATTTT	CASSRAKGMDTDTQYF	TRBV5-1	TRBJ2-3	NA	NA
TGCGCCAGCAGTCCTGACATGAGGAACACTGAAGCTTTCTTT	CASSPDMRNTEAFF	TRBV5-1	TRBJ1-1	NA	NA
TGCGCCAGCAGCCAAGATATCGGCGGGACAGGGGGCGCGGACACCTTC	CASSQDIGGTGGADTF	TRBV4-3	TRBJ1-2	NA	TRBD1
TGTGCCAGCAGTGAACGGGGGGATTCTGGAAACACCATATATTTT	CASSERGDSGNTIYF	TRBV2	TRBJ1-3	NA	NA
TGTGCCAGCAGCTCGAGACGCTTAGCGGGAGGGCCGTTGGTGTATGAGCAGTTCTTC	CASSSRRLAGGPLVYEQFF	TRBV11-2	TRBJ2-1	NA	TRBD2
TGCGCCAGCAGCCAATCAGGAGGGATTTACAATGAGCAGTTCTTC	CASSQSGGIYNEQFF	TRBV4-3	TRBJ2-1	NA	NA
TGTGCCAGCAGTCGTCCCGGGACAGGGTCCGGGGAGCTGTTTTTT	CASSRPGTGSGELFF	TRBV6-5	TRBJ2-2	NA	TRBD1
TGTGCCAGCAGCTTAGGGGGACTAGCGGGAGCGGTCACCGGGGAGCTGTTTTTT	CASSLGGLAGAVTGELFF	TRBV11-2	TRBJ2-2	NA	TRBD2
TGTGCCAGCAGCCGCGACAGGGGTAATTCACCCCTCCACTTT	CASSRDRGNSPLHF	TRBV7-9	TRBJ1-6	NA	TRBD1
TGTGCCAGCAGCCAAGGCACTGTGAATGAGCAGTTCTTC	CASSQGTVNEQFF	TRBV3-1/TRBV3-2	TRBJ2-1	NA	NA
TGTGCCAGTAGTACTCCCGGGACAGGGGATGTTGGCTACACCTTC	CASSTPGTGDVGYTF	TRBV19	TRBJ1-2	NA	TRBD1
TGCGCCAGCAGCTTGGGCTACGGGACTAGCGGCCTGAATGAGCAGTTCTTC	CASSLGYGTSGLNEQFF	TRBV5-1	TRBJ2-1	NA	TRBD2
TGTGCCAGCAGACTAACAGGAGTCGATCAGCCCCAGCATTTT	CASRLTGVDQPQHF	TRBV27	TRBJ1-5	NA	NA
TGCGCCAGCGCCGGACTAGCGGCCAAAAACATTCAGTACTTC	CASAGLAAKNIQYF	TRBV4-1	TRBJ2-4	NA	TRBD2
TGTGCCAGCAGCCCACGGAGAGGTGGACTCTCACAAGAGACCCAGTACTTC	CASSPRRGGLSQETQYF	TRBV5-4	TRBJ2-5	NA	NA
TGCGCCAGCAGCTTGAGACAGGGTCAGCCCCAGCATTTT	CASSLRQGQPQHF	TRBV5-1	TRBJ1-5	few	TRBD1
TGTGCCAGCACTAGCGGGAGTCCCAATGAGCAGTTCTTC	CASTSGSPNEQFF	TRBV9	TRBJ2-1	NA	TRBD2
TGTGCCAGCAGTTACTTGGGACTATACAATGAGCAGTTCTTC	CASSYLGLYNEQFF	TRBV6-5	TRBJ2-1	NA	TRBD2
TGTGCCAGCAGTTCACAAGATGAAAAACTGTTTTTT	CASSSQDEKLFF	TRBV28	TRBJ1-4	NA	NA
TGTGCCACCAGTGACCAGAGGACAGCTAAGAACTATGGCTACACCTTC	CATSDQRTAKNYGYTF	TRBV24-1	TRBJ1-2	NA	NA
TGTGCCAGCAAGGCTAGCGGGGCCTACGAGCAGTACTTC	CASKASGAYEQYF	TRBV12-3/TRBV12-4	TRBJ2-7	NA	TRBD2
TGTGCCAGCAGCTTATGGTCTTATAGCGGGAGGGAAGAGCGTAGCACAGATACGCAGTATTTT	CASSLWSYSGREERSTDTQYF	TRBV13	TRBJ2-3	NA	TRBD2
TGTGCCAGCAGTGGACTAGCGGAAGGAACCGGGGAGCTGTTTTTT	CASSGLAEGTGELFF	TRBV25-1	TRBJ2-2	NA	TRBD2
TGTGCCAGCAAAGGGACAGCCTACGAGCAGTACTTC	CASKGTAYEQYF	TRBV12-3/TRBV12-4	TRBJ2-7	NA	TRBD1
TGTGCCAGCAGCCAGGAATATACAGGTACAGGGGAGCAGTACTTC	CASSQEYTGTGEQYF	TRBV4-2	TRBJ2-7	few	NA
TGCAGCGTTACAGGCGGGAACACTGAAGCTTTCTTT	CSVTGGNTEAFF	TRBV29-1	TRBJ1-1	once	NA
TGCAGTGCTAGTCAGGGGGCGGAGGACACCGGGGAGCTGTTTTTT	CSASQGAEDTGELFF	TRBV20-1	TRBJ2-2	once	TRBD1
TGTGCCACCAGCAGAGATATCGGGGAGGCAGGAAACACCATATATTTT	CATSRDIGEAGNTIYF	TRBV15	TRBJ1-3	NA	NA
TGTGCCAGCAGCGGGACAGGCACCCAGGGCGACGAGCAGTACTTC	CASSGTGTQGDEQYF	TRBV5-4	TRBJ2-7	NA	TRBD1